The clone carrying this TCR beta chain was seen just once. Its target is not known. This sample stems from a study of T cells in localized non-small cell lung cancer. Regarding the study as a whole: Because only a single region of the tumor was sequenced, heterogeneity remains possible. The study found T cell clonality highest in uninvolved adjacent lung, above tumor.

Repertoires were generated with immunoSEQ multiplex PCR, while TCRdb's copy carries only in-frame clones and drops some. The top ten hold around 6.8% of the sample, which has some 28,000 clones, about 91% seen once. Germline lookup yields CDR1 SGDLS and CDR2 YYNGEE. The CDR3 has 15 residues. The V end lost 3 bases, the J end lost 2 bases, and 15 bases lay between the germline ends. Sequencing was performed on peripheral blood, taken before any cancer treatment. The origin of this receptor is a male donor older than 55 with stage I lung adenocarcinoma. V is TRBV9 and J is TRBJ2-7; D perhaps matches TRBD2 (5 bases). In DNA form, the CDR3 reads TGTGCCAGCAGCGGAGAAGGACCGGGAACCTACGAGCAGTACTTC. Encoded protein: CASSGEGPGTYEQYF. Full variable domain (missing parts from reference TRBV9 and TRBJ2-7): DSGVTQTPKHLITATGQRVTLRCSPRSGDLSVYWYQQSLDQGLQFLIQYYNGEERAKGNILERFSAQQFPDLHSELNLSSLELGDSALYFCASSGEGPGTYEQYFGPGTRLTVT.